The 26 T cell receptor beta chains listed next were all sequenced from one sample in a study of neurological immune-mediated disorders. One entry per CDR3 protein results from TCRdb running MiXCR on the 5' RACE reads. This table has approximately 60,000 distinct CDR3 sequences, around 4% appearing once. Input material: PBMCs. Receptors originate from a man aged 50 or older with multiple sclerosis.

This clonotype was detected only a few times. The chain recombines TRBV6-1 with TRBJ2-3; tentatively, D is TRBD1 (6 bases). V was trimmed by 5 bases and J by 2 bases, leaving 11 bases between them. The CDR3 contains 14 residues. Germline-derived CDR1 and CDR2 are MNHNS and SASEGT. CDR3 sequence (DNA): TGTGCCAGCAGTAGGGACATAGACACAGATACGCAGTATTTT. Its translation: CASSRDIDTDTQYF.

There are many counts of this clonotype. V gene TRBV5-8 combines with J gene TRBJ2-3, with TRBD2 as a possible D gene (5 bases). The CDR3 loop spans 15 amino acids. V was pared by 0 bases and J by 3 bases, with 11 bases between. Germline V CDR1 and CDR2: SGHTS, YDEGEE. The CDR3 protein is CASSLAGGFTDTQYF. The CDR3 DNA follows: TGTGCCAGCAGCTTGGCCGGCGGGTTTACAGATACGCAGTATTTT. Full variable domain (rest looked up from reference TRBV5-8 and TRBJ2-3): EAGVTQSPTHLIKTRGQQATLRCSPISGHTSVYWYQQALGLGLQFLLWYDEGEERNRGNFPPRFSGRQFPNYSSELNVNALELEDSALYLCASSLAGGFTDTQYFGPGTRLTVL.

This clonotype showed up many times. This sequence joins TRBV20-1 and TRBJ1-6; a possible D gene is TRBD1 (5 bases). Germline V gene lookup returns CDR1 DFQATT and CDR2 SNEGSKA (reference sequence). The CDR3 extends over 13 amino acids. V was trimmed by 1 base and J by 9 bases, leaving 10 bases between them. The CDR3 is CSARGDSSSPLHF. CDR3 nucleotides: TGCAGTGCTAGAGGGGACTCCAGTTCACCCCTCCACTTT.

This clonotype has at least ten counts. The chain combines TRBV12-3 or TRBV12-4 with TRBJ2-7; no reliable D call. This CDR3 has 13 residues. V lost 6 bases to trimming and J lost 2 bases, with 11 bases between them. The CDR3 DNA reads as TGTGCCAGCAGCCGAGACCAAGCCTACGAGCAGTACGTC. This sequence encodes CASSRDQAYEQYV.

This clonotype was picked up many times. This chain links TRBV29-1 with TRBJ2-4, with 8 bases identical to TRBD2. CDR1 and CDR2 (germline): SQVTM, ANQGSEA. CDR3 length: 15 amino acids. The V gene end was trimmed by 5 bases and the J gene end by 0 bases; junction bases not matched to a gene: 6. As DNA, the CDR3 is TGCAGCGTTTTTAGCGCGGGGGGAGCCAAAAACATTCAGTACTTC. This sequence encodes CSVFSAGGAKNIQYF.

This clonotype was detected many times. The chain is built from TRBV12-3 or TRBV12-4 and TRBJ1-2; D not resolved. Deletions cut 6 bases from V and 2 bases from J, with 4 bases between. CDR3 size: 11 residues. CDR3 loop: CASRRNYGYTF. Written as DNA, the CDR3 is TGTGCCAGCAGGCGAAACTATGGCTACACCTTC.

This clonotype was detected ten times or more. This chain uses TRBV20-1 with TRBJ2-1; 8 bases line up with TRBD1. The V gene's germline CDR1 is DFQATT and CDR2 SNEGSKA (reference sequence). The CDR3 runs to 15 residues. J was trimmed by 4 bases and V by 5 bases; bases with no gene match: 10. CDR3 DNA sequence: TGCAGTGCTCCGCCGGCGGACAGGGTATACAATGAGCAGTTCTTC. Protein sequence: CSAPPADRVYNEQFF.

In its sample, this clonotype was seen many times. The rearrangement uses TRBV10-3 and TRBJ1-5; D not certain. Trimming left V 6 bases short and J 3 bases short, with 9 bases between. This CDR3 is 13 amino acids long. Germline V gene data show CDR1 as ENHRY and CDR2 as SYGVKD. The DNA of the CDR3 is TGTGCCATCAGCCCACTGATCAATCAGCCCCAGCATTTT. Amino acid sequence: CAISPLINQPQHF.

In this sample, this clonotype turned up many times. The CDR3 nucleotides read TGCAGTGCTATGGTCGAGGAATCCTACAATGAGCAGTTCTTC. This sequence encodes CSAMVEESYNEQFF. The chain carries TRBV20-1 and TRBJ2-1; D is unclear. Germline assignment: CDR1 DFQATT and CDR2 SNEGSKA (reference sequence). CDR3 length: 14 residues. The V end was cut by 4 bases, the J end by 1 base, with 11 bases between.

This clonotype showed up many times. The chain recombines TRBV20-1 with TRBJ2-3, with D maybe TRBD2 (5 bases). V lost 1 base and J lost 1, with 9 bases in between. The CDR3 runs 14 residues. Germline V gene data show CDR1 as DFQATT and CDR2 as SNEGSKA (reference sequence). In nucleotides, the CDR3 is TGCAGTGCTAGAGTGGCTAGCCGCACAGATACGCAGTATTTT. Protein: CSARVASRTDTQYF.

This clonotype appeared many times. V and J are TRBV12-3 or TRBV12-4 and TRBJ2-5; 9 nucleotides align to TRBD2. The CDR3 is made up of 16 amino acids. Trimming cost V 3 bases and J 2 bases; bases outside gene matches: 7. The CDR3, as DNA: TGTGCCAGCAGTTTCCCGGGCGGGGGGGCGCAAGAGACCCAGTACTTC. It translates to CASSFPGGGAQETQYF.

This clonotype has a handful of counts. The V call is TRBV5-6, the J call TRBJ1-4, with a weak D call TRBD1 (5 bases). Germline assignment: CDR1 SGHDT and CDR2 YYEEEE. Trimming removed 1 base at V and 6 bases at J, with 16 bases between. The CDR3 length is 16 residues. The CDR3 is CASSLPRTWRDEKLFF. CDR3 DNA sequence: TGTGCCAGCAGCTTGCCAAGGACATGGAGAGATGAAAAACTGTTTTTT.

This clonotype came up many times. The V and J genes are TRBV12-3 or TRBV12-4 and TRBJ2-7; 9 bases are a match to TRBD1. The length of the CDR3 is 13 residues. With V trimmed by 5 bases and J by 4 bases, 3 bases remained unmatched. The CDR3 region has the DNA TGTGCCAGCAGTCCGGGACAGGGATACGAGCAGTACTTC. Residues: CASSPGQGYEQYF.

There are many counts of this clonotype. At one end, the junction sequence differs from germline, possibly due to a read error. This CDR3 reads CASSYSGLHNSPLNF. CDR3 DNA: TGTGCCAGCAGTTACTCGGGACTGCATAATTCACCCCTCAACTTT. The chain combines TRBV6-5 with TRBJ1-6; tentative D call: TRBD1 (5 bases). This CDR3 contains 15 residues. In germline, CDR1 is MNHEY, CDR2 SVGAGI.

This clonotype has a count of ten or more. The V call is TRBV7-8, the J call TRBJ2-1; D is possibly TRBD1 (6 bases). The CDR3 is 15 amino acids. Germline V CDR1 and CDR2: SGHVS, FQNEAQ. V was cut by 2 bases and J by 4 bases, with 12 bases left in between. This CDR3 is CASSLKQGTYNEQFF. DNA for the CDR3: TGTGCCAGCAGCTTAAAACAGGGAACATACAATGAGCAGTTCTTC.

This clonotype was picked up many times. V is TRBV15 and J is TRBJ2-3; perhaps TRBD1 as D (5 bases). The CDR3 is made up of 13 amino acids. Trimming removed 5 bases from V and 4 bases from J, with 10 bases in between. Germline V gene lookup returns CDR1 LNHNV and CDR2 YYDKDF (reference sequence). In DNA, the CDR3 is TGTGCCACCAGCTTAGGGGCGGCAGATACGCAGTATTTT. Its translation: CATSLGAADTQYF. The complete variable domain, with remaining parts taken from reference TRBV15 and TRBJ2-3, reads DAMVIQNPRYQVTQFGKPVTLSCSQTLNHNVMYWYQQKSSQAPKLLFHYYDKDFNNEADTPDNFQSRRPNTSFCFLDIRSPGLGDTAMYLCATSLGAADTQYFGPGTRLTVL.

The chain joins TRBV5-1 to TRBJ2-2, with 7 positions matching TRBD1. The CDR3 totals 15 residues. Germline CDR1 is SGHRS and CDR2 is YFSETQ. V shed 5 bases, J shed 1 base, and the junction held 5 bases outside the gene matches. The CDR3 region has the DNA TGCGCCAGCAGAGGGGACAGTCTGAACACCGGGGAGCTGTTTTTT. This gives the protein CASRGDSLNTGELFF.

This clonotype was picked up many times. The genes are TRBV6-5 and TRBJ2-5; the D is unclear. V was cut by 4 bases and J by 0 bases, with 6 bases left in between. The CDR3 contains 13 residues. The germline gives CDR1 MNHEY, CDR2 SVGAGI. In DNA, the CDR3 is TGTGCCAGCAGTTCGGACGACCAAGAGACCCAGTACTTC. It codes for CASSSDDQETQYF.

This clonotype was counted at least ten times. This chain connects TRBV2 to TRBJ2-5; 12 bases match TRBD1. The V gene's germline CDR1 is SNHLY and CDR2 FYNNEI. This CDR3 is 14 amino acids long. Trimming removed 7 bases from V and 5 bases from J; junction bases left unmatched: 5. The CDR3 DNA sequence: TGTGCCAGCACGGGGGACAGGGGGCATGAGACCCAGTACTTC. Amino acids: CASTGDRGHETQYF.

There are a few counts of this clonotype. This sequence joins TRBV7-7 and TRBJ2-5; D may be TRBD1 or TRBD2 (6 bases each). CDR1 is SSHAT and CDR2 is FNYEAQ in the germline V gene (reference sequence). V lost 1 base, J lost 1 base, and 13 bases lay in between. The CDR3 contains 16 residues. The CDR3 DNA reads TGTGCCAGCAGCTTAGGGGGGGCAGGGACCCAAGAGACCCAGTACTTC. Residues: CASSLGGAGTQETQYF. The full variable domain, completed using reference TRBV7-7 and TRBJ2-5, is GAGVSQSPRYKVTKRGQDVTLRCDPISSHATLYWYQQALGQGPEFLTYFNYEAQPDKSGLPSDRFSAERPEGSISTLTIQRTEQRDSAMYRCASSLGGAGTQETQYFGPGTRLLVL.

This clonotype was detected many times. The chain couples TRBV20-1 to TRBJ2-1; TRBD2 aligns across 8 bases. The CDR3 runs 15 residues. Germline V gene lookup returns CDR1 DFQATT and CDR2 SNEGSKA (reference sequence). Trimming removed 5 bases from V and 3 bases from J; junction bases left unmatched: 9. The CDR3 here is CSAPPGGLLYNEQFF. DNA of the CDR3: TGCAGTGCTCCGCCGGGGGGGTTACTCTACAATGAGCAGTTCTTC.

This clonotype was counted ten times or more. This chain links TRBV3-1 with TRBJ2-5, with 7 bases matching TRBD2. Germline V gene sequence: CDR1 LGHDT, CDR2 YNNKEL (reference sequence). V gave up 3 bases and J gave up 3 bases; unmatched junction bases: 13. This CDR3 contains 17 residues. The DNA of the CDR3 is TGTGCCAGCAGCCATTTTGGCGGGGGACTTCAAAAAGAGACCCAGTACTTC. Residues: CASSHFGGGLQKETQYF.

This clonotype occurred many times. This chain joins TRBV20-1 and TRBJ1-6; 8 bases are a match to TRBD1. The CDR3 consists of 16 residues. Germline CDR1 is DFQATT and CDR2 is SNEGSKA (reference sequence). J lost 9 bases, V lost 0 bases, and 10 bases had no gene match. The CDR3 spells CSARDILGTGVSPLHF. The CDR3 DNA reads as TGCAGTGCTAGAGATATCTTGGGGACAGGAGTTTCACCCCTCCACTTT.

This clonotype was recorded many times. This chain uses TRBV3-1 with TRBJ1-5; D is perhaps TRBD1 (5 bases). Germline values: CDR1 LGHDT, CDR2 YNNKEL (reference sequence). This CDR3 is built from 17 residues. V was pared by 0 bases and J by 7 bases, with 19 bases between. CDR3 bases: TGTGCCAGCAGCCAAGATTCGGGGGGACGGCCCCGCCAGCCCCAGCATTTT. Translating it yields CASSQDSGGRPRQPQHF.

This clonotype appeared many times. In DNA form, the CDR3 reads TGTGCCAGCAGGAGGACAGGGTGGGACGGGGAGCTGTTTTTT. It specifies CASRRTGWDGELFF. The chain combines TRBV6-5 with TRBJ2-2; 8 bases fit TRBD1. The CDR3 length is 14 residues. Germline CDR1 and CDR2: MNHEY and SVGAGI. Trimming removed 6 bases from V and 7 bases from J; junction bases left unmatched: 7.

This clonotype was observed many times. V gene TRBV27 combines with J gene TRBJ1-1; possibly TRBD1 for D (5 bases). Trimming removed 8 bases at V and 4 bases at J, with 20 bases between. This CDR3 region has 15 residues. Germline CDR1 reads MNHEY; CDR2 reads SMNVEV (reference sequence). The CDR3 coding sequence is TGTGCCAGCTTACCTGGCGGGGCCCTGACCACTGAAGCTTTCTTT. Encoded protein: CASLPGGALTTEAFF.